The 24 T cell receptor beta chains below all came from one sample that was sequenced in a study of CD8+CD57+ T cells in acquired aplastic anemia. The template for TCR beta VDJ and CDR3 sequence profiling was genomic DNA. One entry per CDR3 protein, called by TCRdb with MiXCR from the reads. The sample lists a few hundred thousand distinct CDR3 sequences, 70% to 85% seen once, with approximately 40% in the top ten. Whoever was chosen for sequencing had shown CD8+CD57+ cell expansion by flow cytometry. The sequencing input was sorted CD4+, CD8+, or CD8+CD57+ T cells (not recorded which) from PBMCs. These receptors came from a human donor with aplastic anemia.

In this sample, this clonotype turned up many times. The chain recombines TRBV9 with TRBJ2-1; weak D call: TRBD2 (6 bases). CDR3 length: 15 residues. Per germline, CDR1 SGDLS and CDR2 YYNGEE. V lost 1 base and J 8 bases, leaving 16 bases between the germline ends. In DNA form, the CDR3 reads TGTGCCAGCAGCGTAATGGACATGGGGGGACATGAGCAGTTCTTC. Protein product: CASSVMDMGGHEQFF.

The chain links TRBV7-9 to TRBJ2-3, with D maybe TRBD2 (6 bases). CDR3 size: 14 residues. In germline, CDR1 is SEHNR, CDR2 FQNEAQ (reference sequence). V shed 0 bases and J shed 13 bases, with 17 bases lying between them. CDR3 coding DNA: TGTGCCAGCAGCTTAGCGGGAGGCCACGAGACGAAGTATTTT. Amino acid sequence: CASSLAGGHETKYF. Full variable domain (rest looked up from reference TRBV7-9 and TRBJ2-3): DTGVSQNPRHKITKRGQNVTFRCDPISEHNRLYWYRQTLGQGPEFLTYFQNEAQLEKSRLLSDRFSAERPKGSFSTLEIQRTEQGDSAMYLCASSLAGGHETKYFGPGTRLTVL.

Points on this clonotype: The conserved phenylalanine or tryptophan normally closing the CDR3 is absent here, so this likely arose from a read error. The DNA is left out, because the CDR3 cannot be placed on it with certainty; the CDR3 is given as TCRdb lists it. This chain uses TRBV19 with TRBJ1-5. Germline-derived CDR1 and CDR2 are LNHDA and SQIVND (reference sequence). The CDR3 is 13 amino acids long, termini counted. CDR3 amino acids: CASSQTGTQSQQL.

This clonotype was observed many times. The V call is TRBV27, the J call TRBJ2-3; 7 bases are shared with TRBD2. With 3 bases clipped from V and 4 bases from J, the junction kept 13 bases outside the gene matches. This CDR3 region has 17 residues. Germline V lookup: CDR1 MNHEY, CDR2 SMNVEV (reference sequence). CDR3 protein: CASSFGSGLVTADTQYF. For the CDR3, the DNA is TGTGCCAGCAGTTTCGGTTCTGGACTAGTGACGGCAGATACGCAGTATTTT.

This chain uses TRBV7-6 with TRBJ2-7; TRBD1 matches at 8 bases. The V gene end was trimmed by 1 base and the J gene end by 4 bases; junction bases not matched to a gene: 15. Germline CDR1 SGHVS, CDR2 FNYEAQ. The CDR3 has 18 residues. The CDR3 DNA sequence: TGTGCCAGCAGCTTAGACACAGGGGGAGCATACCAGCAGTACGAGCAGTACGTC. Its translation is CASSLDTGGAYQQYEQYV.

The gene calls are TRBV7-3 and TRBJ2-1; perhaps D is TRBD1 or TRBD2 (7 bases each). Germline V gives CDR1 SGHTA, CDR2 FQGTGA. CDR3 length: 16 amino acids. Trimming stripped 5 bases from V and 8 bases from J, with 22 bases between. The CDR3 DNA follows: TGTGCCAGCAGCCAGGGGGGGACCTACGGTGAGGATGAGCAGTTCTTC. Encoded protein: CASSQGGTYGEDEQFF.

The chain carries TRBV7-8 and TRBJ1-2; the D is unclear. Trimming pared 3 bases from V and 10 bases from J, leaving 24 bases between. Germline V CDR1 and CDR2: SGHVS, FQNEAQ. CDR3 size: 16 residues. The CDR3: CASSLAGGRDTQDYTF. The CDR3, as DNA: TGTGCCAGCAGCTTGGCGGGAGGCCGCGATACGCAGGACTACACCTTC.

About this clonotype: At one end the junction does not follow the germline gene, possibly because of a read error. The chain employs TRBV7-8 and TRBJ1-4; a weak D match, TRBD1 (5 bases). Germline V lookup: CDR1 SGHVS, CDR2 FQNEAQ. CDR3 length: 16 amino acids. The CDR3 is CASSSAQGATKEKLFF. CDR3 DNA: TGTGCCAGCAGCTCGGCGCAGGGTGCAACTAAGGAAAAACTGTTTTTT. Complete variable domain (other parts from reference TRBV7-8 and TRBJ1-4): GAGVSQSPRYKVAKRGQDVALRCDPISGHVSLFWYQQALGQGPEFLTYFQNEAQLDKSGLPSDRFFAERPEGSVSTLKIQRTQQEDSAVYLCASSSAQGATKEKLFFGSGTQLSVL.

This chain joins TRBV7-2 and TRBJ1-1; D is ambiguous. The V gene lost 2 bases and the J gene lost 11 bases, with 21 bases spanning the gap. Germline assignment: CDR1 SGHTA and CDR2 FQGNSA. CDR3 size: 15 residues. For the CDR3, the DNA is TGTGCCAGCAGCTTAAATATGGGGAGGGAAACTACGGCTTTCTTT. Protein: CASSLNMGRETTAFF.

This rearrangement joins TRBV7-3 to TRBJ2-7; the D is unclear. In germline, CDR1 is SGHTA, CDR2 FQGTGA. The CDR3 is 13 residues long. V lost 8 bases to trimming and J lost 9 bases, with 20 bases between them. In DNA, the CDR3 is TGTGCCAGCGCCTTGACTTGCTTCCACGCGCAGTACTTC. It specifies CASALTCFHAQYF.

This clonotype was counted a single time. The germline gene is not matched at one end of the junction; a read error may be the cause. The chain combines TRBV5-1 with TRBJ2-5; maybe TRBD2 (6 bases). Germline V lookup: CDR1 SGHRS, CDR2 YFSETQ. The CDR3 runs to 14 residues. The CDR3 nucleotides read TGCGCCACCAGCCGAAGCAGCGGGCAAGAGACCCAGTACTTC. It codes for CATSRSSGQETQYF.

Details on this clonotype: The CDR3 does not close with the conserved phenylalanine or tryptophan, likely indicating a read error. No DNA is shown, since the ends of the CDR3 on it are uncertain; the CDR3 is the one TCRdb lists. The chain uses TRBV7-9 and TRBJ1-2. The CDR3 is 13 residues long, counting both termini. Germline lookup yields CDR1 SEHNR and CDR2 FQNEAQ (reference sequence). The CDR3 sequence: CASSFRRRGGYDE.

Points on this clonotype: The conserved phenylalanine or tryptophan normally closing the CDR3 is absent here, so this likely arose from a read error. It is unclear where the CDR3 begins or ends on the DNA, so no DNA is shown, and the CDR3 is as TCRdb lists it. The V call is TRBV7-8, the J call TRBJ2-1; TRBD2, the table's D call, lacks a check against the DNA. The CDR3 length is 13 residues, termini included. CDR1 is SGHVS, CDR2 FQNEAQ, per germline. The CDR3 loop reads CASSFAGGPDTLY.

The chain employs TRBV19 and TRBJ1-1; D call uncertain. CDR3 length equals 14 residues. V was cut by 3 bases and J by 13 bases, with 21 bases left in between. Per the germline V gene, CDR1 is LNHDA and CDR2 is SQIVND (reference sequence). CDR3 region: CASSITGQITEHFF. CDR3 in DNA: TGTGCCAGTAGTATCACTGGCCAGATCACTGAGCATTTCTTT.

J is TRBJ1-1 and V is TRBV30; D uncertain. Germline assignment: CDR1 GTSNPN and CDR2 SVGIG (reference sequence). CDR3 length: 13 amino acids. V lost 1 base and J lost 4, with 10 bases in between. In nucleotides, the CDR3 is TGTGCCTGGAGTGCCTTTAGTCGCACTGAAGCTTTCTTT. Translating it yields CAWSAFSRTEAFF.

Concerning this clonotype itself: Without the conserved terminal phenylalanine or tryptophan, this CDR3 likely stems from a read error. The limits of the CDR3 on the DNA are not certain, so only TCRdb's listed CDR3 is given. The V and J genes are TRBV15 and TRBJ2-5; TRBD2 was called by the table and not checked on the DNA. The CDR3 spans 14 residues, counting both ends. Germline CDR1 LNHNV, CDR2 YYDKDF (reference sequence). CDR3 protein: CATSRPSGHTAPRT.

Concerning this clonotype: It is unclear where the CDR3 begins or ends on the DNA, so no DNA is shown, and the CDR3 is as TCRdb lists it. CDR3 residues: CASSSAEGHYFGPLHF. The rearrangement joins TRBV7-9 to TRBJ1-6. Looked up from germline, CDR1 is SEHNR and CDR2 is FQNEAQ (reference sequence). From its first to its last residue, the CDR3 has 16 amino acids.

The CDR3 DNA reads TGTGCCAGCAGTGAGTTAGCGGGGGGGAAGACCCAGTACTTC. This gives the protein CASSELAGGKTQYF. V gene TRBV6-5 combines with J gene TRBJ2-5, with 11 positions matching TRBD2. V was clipped by 5 bases and J by 6 bases; unmatched bases: 5. There are 14 residues in the CDR3. The germline CDR1 and CDR2 sequences are MNHEY and SVGAGI.

The CDR3 nucleotides read TGCGCCAGCACCACTACAGCTAGCAATCAGCCCCAGCATTTT. It encodes CASTTTASNQPQHF. This chain uses TRBV10-2 with TRBJ1-5, with D unresolved. The CDR3 covers 14 residues. Looked up from germline, CDR1 is WSHSY and CDR2 is SAAADI. Trimming shortened V by 7 bases and J by 0 bases, and 10 bases separated the two germline ends.

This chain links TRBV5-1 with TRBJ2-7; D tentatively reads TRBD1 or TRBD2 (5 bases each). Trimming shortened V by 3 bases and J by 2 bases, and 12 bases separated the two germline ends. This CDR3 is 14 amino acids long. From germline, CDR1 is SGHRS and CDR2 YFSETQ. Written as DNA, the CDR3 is TGCGCCAGCAGCTCAGCGTCGGGGCCCTACGAGCAGTACTTC. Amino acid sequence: CASSSASGPYEQYF.

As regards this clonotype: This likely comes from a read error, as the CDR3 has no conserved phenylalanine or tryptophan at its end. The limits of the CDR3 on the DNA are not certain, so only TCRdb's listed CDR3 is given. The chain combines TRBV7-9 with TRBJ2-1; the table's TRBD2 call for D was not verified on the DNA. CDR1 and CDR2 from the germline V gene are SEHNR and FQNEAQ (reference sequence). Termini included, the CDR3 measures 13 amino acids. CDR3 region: CASSRQRSGGSDD.

The CDR3 DNA follows: TGTGCCAGCAGTGTCTACCGTAACTATGGCTACACCTTC. Its translation is CASSVYRNYGYTF. The chain links TRBV25-1 to TRBJ1-2, with D uncertain. The CDR3 length is 13 residues. Germline assignment: CDR1 MGHDK and CDR2 SYGVNS. Trimming took 4 bases from V and 1 from J, leaving 7 bases between them.

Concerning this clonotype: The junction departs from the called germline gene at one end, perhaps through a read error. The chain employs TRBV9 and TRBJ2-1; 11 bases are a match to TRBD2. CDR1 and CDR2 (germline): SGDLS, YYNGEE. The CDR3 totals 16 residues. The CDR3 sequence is CASSSLAGGADNEQFF. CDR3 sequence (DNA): TGCGCCAGCAGCTCGTTAGCGGGAGGGGCGGACAATGAGCAGTTCTTC.

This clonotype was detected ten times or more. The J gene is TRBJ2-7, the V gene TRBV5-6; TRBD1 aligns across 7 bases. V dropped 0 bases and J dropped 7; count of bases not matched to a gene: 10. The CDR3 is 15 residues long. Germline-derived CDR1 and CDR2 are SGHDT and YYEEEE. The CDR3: CASSLGGGGLWEQYV. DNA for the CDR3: TGTGCCAGCAGCTTGGGAGGGGGCGGCCTTTGGGAGCAGTACGTC.